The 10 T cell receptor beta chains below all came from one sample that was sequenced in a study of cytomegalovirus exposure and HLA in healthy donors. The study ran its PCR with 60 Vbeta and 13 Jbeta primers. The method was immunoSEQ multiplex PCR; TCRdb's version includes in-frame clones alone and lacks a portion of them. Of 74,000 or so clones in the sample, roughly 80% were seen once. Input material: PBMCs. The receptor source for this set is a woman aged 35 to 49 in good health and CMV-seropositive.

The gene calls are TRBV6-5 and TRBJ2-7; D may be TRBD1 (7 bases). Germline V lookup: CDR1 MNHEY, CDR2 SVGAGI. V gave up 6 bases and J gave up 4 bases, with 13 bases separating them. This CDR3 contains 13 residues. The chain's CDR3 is CASRPPGGYEQYF. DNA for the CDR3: TGTGCCAGCAGGCCTCCAGGGGGGTACGAGCAGTACTTC.

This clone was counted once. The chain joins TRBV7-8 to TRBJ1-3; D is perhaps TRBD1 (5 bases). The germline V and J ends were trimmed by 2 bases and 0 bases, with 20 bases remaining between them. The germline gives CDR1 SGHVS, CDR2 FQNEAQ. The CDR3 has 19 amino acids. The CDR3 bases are TGTGCCAGCAGCTTAATCTCATGGGGCAGCTTGAGCTCTGGAAACACCATATATTTT. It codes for CASSLISWGSLSSGNTIYF.

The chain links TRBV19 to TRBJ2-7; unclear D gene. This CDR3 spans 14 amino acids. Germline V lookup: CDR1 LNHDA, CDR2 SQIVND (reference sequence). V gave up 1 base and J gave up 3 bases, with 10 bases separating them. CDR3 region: CASSIAPGYYEQYF. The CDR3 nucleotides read TGTGCCAGTAGTATAGCCCCAGGTTACTACGAGCAGTACTTC.

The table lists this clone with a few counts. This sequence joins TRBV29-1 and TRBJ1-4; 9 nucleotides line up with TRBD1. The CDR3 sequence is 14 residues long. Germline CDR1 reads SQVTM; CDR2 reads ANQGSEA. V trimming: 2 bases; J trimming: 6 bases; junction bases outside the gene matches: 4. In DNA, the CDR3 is TGCAGCGTTGAAAACAGGGGGCCGGATGAAAAACTGTTTTTT. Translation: CSVENRGPDEKLFF.

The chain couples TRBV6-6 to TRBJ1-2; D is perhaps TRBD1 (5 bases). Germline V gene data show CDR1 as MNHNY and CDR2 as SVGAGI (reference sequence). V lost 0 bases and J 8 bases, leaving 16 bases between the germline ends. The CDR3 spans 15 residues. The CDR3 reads CASSYSTQGGQGYTF. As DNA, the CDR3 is TGTGCCAGCAGTTACTCGACCCAGGGTGGCCAAGGCTACACCTTC.

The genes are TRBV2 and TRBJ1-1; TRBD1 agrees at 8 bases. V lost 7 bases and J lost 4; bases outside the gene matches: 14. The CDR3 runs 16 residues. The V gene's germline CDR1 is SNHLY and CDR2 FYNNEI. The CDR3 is CASTGQGGVLSTEAFF. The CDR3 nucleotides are TGTGCCAGCACCGGACAGGGTGGGGTTTTGAGCACTGAAGCTTTCTTT.

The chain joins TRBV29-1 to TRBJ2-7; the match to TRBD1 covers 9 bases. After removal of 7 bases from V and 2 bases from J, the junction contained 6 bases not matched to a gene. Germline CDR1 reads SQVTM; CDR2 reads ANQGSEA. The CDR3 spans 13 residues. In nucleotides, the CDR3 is TGCAGCGCCAGGGACAGGGAAACCTACGAGCAGTACTTC. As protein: CSARDRETYEQYF.

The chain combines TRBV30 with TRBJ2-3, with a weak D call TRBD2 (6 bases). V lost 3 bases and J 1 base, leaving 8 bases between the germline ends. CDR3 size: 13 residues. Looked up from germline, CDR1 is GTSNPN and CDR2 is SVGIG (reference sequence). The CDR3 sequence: CAWSPGGTDTQYF. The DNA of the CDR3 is TGTGCCTGGAGCCCGGGGGGCACAGATACGCAGTATTTT.

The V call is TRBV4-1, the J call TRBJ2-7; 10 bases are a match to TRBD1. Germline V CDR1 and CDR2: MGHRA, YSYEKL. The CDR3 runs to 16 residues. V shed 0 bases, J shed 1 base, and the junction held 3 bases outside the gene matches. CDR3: CASSQETGGRSYEQYF. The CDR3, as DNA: TGCGCCAGCAGCCAAGAGACAGGGGGCAGGTCCTACGAGCAGTACTTC.

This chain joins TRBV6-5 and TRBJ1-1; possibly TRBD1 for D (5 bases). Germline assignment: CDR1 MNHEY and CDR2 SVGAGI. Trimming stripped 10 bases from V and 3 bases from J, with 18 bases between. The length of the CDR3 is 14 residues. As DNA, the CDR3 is TGTGCCACCCTCTCCCAGGGTATTCACACTGAAGCTTTCTTT. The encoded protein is CATLSQGIHTEAFF.